This paragraph reports one T cell receptor (beta chain). CDR1 is MNHEY, CDR2 SVGAGI, per germline. This CDR3 spans 13 amino acids. Between the trimmed V and J ends, which lost 6 bases and 3 bases, there was a span of 12 bases. TCRdb keeps only in-frame clones here, not all; method: immunoSEQ multiplex PCR. The table records about 160,000 clones, about 84% of them present only once. The data stem from a study of blood T cell repertoires in COVID-19. Study details: COVID-19 samples from acute and convalescent phases originated in the United States, Italy and Spain. Sample material is recorded as cDNA or gDNA derived from T cells, B-cell-depleted T cells, or PBMCs.

The sequenced material came from PBMCs or T cells enriched from blood (not recorded which). This TCR was sampled from a woman between 40 and 55 years old with acute COVID-19. The rearrangement uses TRBV6-5 and TRBJ2-7; possible D gene TRBD2, 5 bases. CDR3 DNA sequence: TGTGCCAGCAGCGGGATTCCTTTCTACGAGCAGTACTTC. Translation gives CASSGIPFYEQYF.